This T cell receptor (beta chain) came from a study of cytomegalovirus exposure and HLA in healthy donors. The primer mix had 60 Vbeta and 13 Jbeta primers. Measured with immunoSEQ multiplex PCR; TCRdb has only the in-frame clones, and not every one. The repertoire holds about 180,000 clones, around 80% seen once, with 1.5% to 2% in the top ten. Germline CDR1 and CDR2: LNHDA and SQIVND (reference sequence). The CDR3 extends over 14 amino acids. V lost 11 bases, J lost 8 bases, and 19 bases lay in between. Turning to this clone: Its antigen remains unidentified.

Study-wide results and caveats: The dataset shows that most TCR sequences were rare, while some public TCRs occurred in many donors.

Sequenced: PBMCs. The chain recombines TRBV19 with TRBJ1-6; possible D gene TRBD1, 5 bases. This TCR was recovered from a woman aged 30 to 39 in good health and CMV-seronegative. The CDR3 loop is CASKQGLSYSPLHF. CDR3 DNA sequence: TGTGCCTCAAAGCAGGGTTTATCGTATTCACCCCTCCACTTT.